This T cell receptor beta chain was captured by sequencing in a study of blood T cell repertoires in COVID-19. At the level of the study: Acute and convalescent COVID-19 specimens originated in the United States, Italy and Spain. T cells, B-cell-depleted T cells, or PBMCs provided the cDNA or gDNA that served as material.

In germline, CDR1 is SGHNT, CDR2 YYREEE (reference sequence). V lost 0 bases and J lost 7; bases outside the gene matches: 5. The CDR3 has 15 amino acids. Per the original methods: Counts of nucleated cells, estimated from reference gene primer amplification, were obtained. Some clones are missing from TCRdb's copy, which holds only in-frame ones; the method was immunoSEQ multiplex PCR. That table supplies the V and J calls and clone size; D and trimming were determined from the DNA. The top ten hold approximately 16% of the sample, which has around 130,000 clones, roughly 86% seen once. This chain links TRBV5-4 with TRBJ2-1; TRBD2 matches at 9 bases. This receptor was taken from a woman in her fifties or sixties who had recovered from COVID-19. Sequencing used peripheral blood. The CDR3 reads CASSLASGIGNEQFF. For the CDR3, the DNA is TGTGCCAGCAGCTTGGCTAGCGGGATTGGGAATGAGCAGTTCTTC. Filled out from reference TRBV5-4 and TRBJ2-1, the complete variable domain reads ETGVTQSPTHLIKTRGQQVTLRCSSQSGHNTVSWYQQALGQGPQFIFQYYREEENGRGNFPPRFSGLQFPNYSSELNVNALELDDSALYLCASSLASGIGNEQFFGPGTRLTVL.